Listed here are 4 T cell receptor beta chains from one sample, sequenced in a study of Ad26.COV2.S vaccination and SARS-CoV-2 variants. Assay: immunoSEQ multiplex PCR; the TCRdb copy retains only in-frame clones and omits some. The sample shows hundreds of thousands of clones, roughly 94% of them seen only once. The sample here was peripheral blood, taken after recovery from COVID-19. The receptors were gathered from a human donor who had recovered from COVID-19.

This clone was seen a few times. The chain joins TRBV21-1 to TRBJ1-5; TRBD1 is taken as the D call from the table, unchecked against the DNA. TRBV21-1 constitutes a pseudogene. The CDR3 totals 18 residues. The CDR3 DNA is TGTGCCAGCAGCAAATGTAGGGGGCAGGGCAGACGCAATCAGCCCCAGCATTTT. Translating it yields CASSKCRGQGRRNQPQHF.

The rearrangement uses TRBV7-9 and TRBJ2-4; perhaps TRBD2 as D (5 bases). The germline V gene encodes CDR1 SEHNR and CDR2 FQNEAQ (reference sequence). The CDR3 sequence is 16 residues long. V was shortened by 6 bases and J by 8 bases, with 23 bases between the two germline ends. The DNA of the CDR3 is TGTGCCAGCAGTTTGAGAGATCCGGACTTCATAGACATTCAGTACTTC. This sequence encodes CASSLRDPDFIDIQYF. Looking up the rest from reference TRBV7-9 and TRBJ2-4 gives the full variable domain: DTGVSQNPRHKITKRGQNVTFRCDPISEHNRLYWYRQTLGQGPEFLTYFQNEAQLEKSRLLSDRFSAERPKGSFSTLEIQRTEQGDSAMYLCASSLRDPDFIDIQYFGAGTRLSVL.

The V call is TRBV4-1, the J call TRBJ1-2; the D gene is possibly TRBD1 (5 bases). Trimming removed 4 bases at V and 8 bases at J, with 20 bases between. CDR1 and CDR2 from the germline V gene are MGHRA and YSYEKL. The CDR3 sequence is 15 residues long. The CDR3 DNA reads as TGCGCCAGCAGCCGAATCGATGGGGCTAAGATAGGCTACACCTTC. Its translation is CASSRIDGAKIGYTF.

V is TRBV15 and J is TRBJ1-2, with TRBD1 as a possible D gene (5 bases). CDR3 length: 16 residues. Germline CDR1 LNHNV, CDR2 YYDKDF (reference sequence). V lost 0 bases and J lost 7, with 18 bases in between. Here the CDR3 DNA reads TGTGCCACCAGCAGAGATCGCGGGACGACACGGGTTGGCTACACCTTC. Residues: CATSRDRGTTRVGYTF.